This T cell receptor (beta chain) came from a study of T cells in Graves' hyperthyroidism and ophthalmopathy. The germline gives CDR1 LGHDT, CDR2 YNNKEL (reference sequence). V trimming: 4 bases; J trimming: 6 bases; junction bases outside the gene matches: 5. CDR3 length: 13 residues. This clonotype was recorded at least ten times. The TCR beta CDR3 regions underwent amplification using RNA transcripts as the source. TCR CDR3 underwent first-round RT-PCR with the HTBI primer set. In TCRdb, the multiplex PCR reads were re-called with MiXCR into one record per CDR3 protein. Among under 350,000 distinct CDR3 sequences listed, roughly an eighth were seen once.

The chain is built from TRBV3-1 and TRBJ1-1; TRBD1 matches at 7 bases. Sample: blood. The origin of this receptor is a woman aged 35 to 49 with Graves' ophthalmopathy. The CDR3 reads CASSRQGSAEAFF. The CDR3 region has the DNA TGTGCCAGCAGCCGACAGGGTTCGGCTGAAGCTTTCTTT. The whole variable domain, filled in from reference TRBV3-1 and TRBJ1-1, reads DTAVSQTPKYLVTQMGNDKSIKCEQNLGHDTMYWYKQDSKKFLKIMFSYNNKELIINETVPNRFSPKSPDKAHLNLHINSLELGDSAVYFCASSRQGSAEAFFGQGTRLTVV.